These T cell receptor beta chains were read from a single sample in a study of blood T cells in healthy people across ages. Using its own MiXCR run on the 5' RACE reads, TCRdb lists one record per CDR3 protein. In the table there are about 1.7 million distinct CDR3 sequences, 28% of which are singletons. Material for sequencing was blood. The receptors stem from a woman in her thirties in good health. The conserved cysteine and the conserved F or W are not part of the CDR3 here. The order of the fields is CDR3 protein, V gene, J gene.

CDR3aa: SVGSSLSTDTQY
v_gene: TRBV29-1
j_gene: TRBJ2-3

CDR3aa: ASSADSNTEAF
v_gene: TRBV18
j_gene: TRBJ1-1

CDR3aa: ASSFRQGRATQY
v_gene: TRBV5-5
j_gene: TRBJ2-5

CDR3aa: ASSPSGGVSYNEQF
v_gene: TRBV12-3/TRBV12-4
j_gene: TRBJ2-1

CDR3aa: ASSFSREIHNEQF
v_gene: TRBV28
j_gene: TRBJ2-1

CDR3aa: ARSLKASDTQY
v_gene: TRBV5-3
j_gene: TRBJ2-3

CDR3aa: ASSSDRGGPYGYT
v_gene: TRBV7-8
j_gene: TRBJ1-2

CDR3aa: ASASISGGSNQPQH
v_gene: TRBV6-5
j_gene: TRBJ1-5

CDR3aa: ASSDRSPQMDSPLH
v_gene: TRBV27
j_gene: TRBJ1-6

CDR3aa: ASSHIAGGNEQY
v_gene: TRBV3-1
j_gene: TRBJ2-7

CDR3aa: ASSVDMRADYGYT
v_gene: TRBV9
j_gene: TRBJ1-2

CDR3aa: SARDPMGTEAF
v_gene: TRBV20-1
j_gene: TRBJ1-1

CDR3aa: ASSLGRQFQYVQY
v_gene: TRBV7-2
j_gene: TRBJ2-5

CDR3aa: ASSETTGTQETQF
v_gene: TRBV10-1
j_gene: -

CDR3aa: ASSSDPLYNEQF
v_gene: TRBV4-3
j_gene: TRBJ2-1

CDR3aa: ASSQIGTSGITYTDTQY
v_gene: TRBV4-1
j_gene: TRBJ2-3

CDR3aa: ASSPRSGVYNEQF
v_gene: TRBV5-1
j_gene: TRBJ2-1

CDR3aa: ASGFQTADGLAKNIQY
v_gene: TRBV5-1
j_gene: TRBJ2-4

CDR3aa: SVRRQGMLETQY
v_gene: TRBV20-1
j_gene: TRBJ2-5

CDR3aa: TSSPKIGPETQF
v_gene: TRBV11-2
j_gene: -

CDR3aa: ASSTRGGGDAKNIQY
v_gene: TRBV4-1
j_gene: TRBJ2-4

CDR3aa: ASWAGPGVGGYT
v_gene: TRBV28
j_gene: TRBJ1-2

CDR3aa: ASRERGYEQY
v_gene: TRBV2
j_gene: TRBJ2-7

CDR3aa: ASSPTAGAPGQY
v_gene: TRBV7-6
j_gene: TRBJ2-7

CDR3aa: ASGLGTISNEKLF
v_gene: TRBV11-2
j_gene: TRBJ1-4

CDR3aa: ASSSPRGGTDTQY
v_gene: TRBV7-2
j_gene: TRBJ2-3

CDR3aa: SAPRAAFQETQY
v_gene: TRBV20-1
j_gene: TRBJ2-5

CDR3aa: ASSLGQGLINGYT
v_gene: TRBV27
j_gene: TRBJ1-2

CDR3aa: ATSASGGPLPYNEQF
v_gene: TRBV24-1
j_gene: TRBJ2-1

CDR3aa: ASSPASDGGNTIY
v_gene: TRBV12-3/TRBV12-4
j_gene: TRBJ1-3

CDR3aa: ASRKDPETQY
v_gene: TRBV7-2
j_gene: TRBJ2-5

CDR3aa: ATSKALQEMNTEAF
v_gene: TRBV15
j_gene: TRBJ1-1

CDR3aa: ASRGDRQGNTGELF
v_gene: TRBV28
j_gene: TRBJ2-2

CDR3aa: ASSLSARGGNQPQH
v_gene: TRBV28
j_gene: TRBJ1-5

CDR3aa: ATSRDPAGATLAKNIQY
v_gene: TRBV15
j_gene: TRBJ2-4

CDR3aa: SVLRAYNEQY
v_gene: TRBV20-1
j_gene: TRBJ2-4

CDR3aa: ASSPGPLRKAF
v_gene: TRBV5-1
j_gene: TRBJ1-1

CDR3aa: ASSLGVGSSYEQY
v_gene: TRBV5-1
j_gene: -

CDR3aa: SVMREGYEQF
v_gene: TRBV29-1
j_gene: TRBJ2-1

CDR3aa: ASGPLGLADNEQF
v_gene: TRBV12-5
j_gene: TRBJ2-1

CDR3aa: ASSQAGQPQH
v_gene: TRBV3-1
j_gene: TRBJ1-5

CDR3aa: TSSSHGRLTDTQY
v_gene: TRBV12-3/TRBV12-4
j_gene: TRBJ2-3

CDR3aa: SVAGGIYVYNEQF
v_gene: TRBV29-1
j_gene: TRBJ2-1

CDR3aa: ASSYRGPLSGETQY
v_gene: TRBV7-9
j_gene: TRBJ2-5

CDR3aa: ASSTAGTGVSEQY
v_gene: TRBV7-9
j_gene: TRBJ2-7

CDR3aa: SAGYNEQF
v_gene: TRBV20-1
j_gene: TRBJ2-1

CDR3aa: ASSAGQSSGANVRT
v_gene: TRBV5-1
j_gene: TRBJ2-6

CDR3aa: ASSRQGIYGYT
v_gene: TRBV6-5
j_gene: TRBJ1-2

CDR3aa: ASAGESSYNEQF
v_gene: TRBV7-9
j_gene: TRBJ2-1

CDR3aa: SVKPSGEDQPQH
v_gene: TRBV20-1
j_gene: TRBJ1-5

CDR3aa: ASSQDWAASGREETQY
v_gene: TRBV4-1
j_gene: TRBJ2-5

CDR3aa: ASSSEAGGSYEQY
v_gene: TRBV7-6
j_gene: TRBJ2-7

CDR3aa: ASSLGLAGGVSGTNVLT
v_gene: TRBV11-2
j_gene: TRBJ2-6

CDR3aa: ASSDPLGGELF
v_gene: TRBV9
j_gene: TRBJ1-4

CDR3aa: ASSPNHSNYGYT
v_gene: TRBV27
j_gene: TRBJ1-2

CDR3aa: ASSYTYKSYNEQF
v_gene: TRBV5-6
j_gene: TRBJ2-1

CDR3aa: ASSAGTSGSTDTQY
v_gene: TRBV5-1
j_gene: TRBJ2-3